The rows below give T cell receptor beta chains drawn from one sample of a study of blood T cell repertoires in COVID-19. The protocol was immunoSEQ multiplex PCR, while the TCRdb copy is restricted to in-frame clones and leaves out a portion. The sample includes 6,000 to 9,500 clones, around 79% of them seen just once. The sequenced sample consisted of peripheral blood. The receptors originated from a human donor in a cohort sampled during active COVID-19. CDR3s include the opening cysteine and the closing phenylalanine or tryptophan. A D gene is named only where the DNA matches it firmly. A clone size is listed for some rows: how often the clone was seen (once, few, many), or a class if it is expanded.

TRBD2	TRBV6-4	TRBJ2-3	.	CASSDLAAGGPDTQYF	TGTGCCAGCAGTGACCTGGCTGCGGGGGGGCCAGATACGCAGTATTTT
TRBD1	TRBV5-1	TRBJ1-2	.	CASSPGTGGDGYTF	TGCGCCAGCAGCCCCGGGACAGGGGGCGATGGCTACACCTTC
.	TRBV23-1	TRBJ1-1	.	CASSPRAINTEAFF	TGCGCCAGCAGTCCCAGGGCAATAAACACTGAAGCTTTCTTT
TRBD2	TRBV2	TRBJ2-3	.	CASSVELAGEDTQYF	TGTGCCAGCAGTGTAGAATTAGCGGGAGAAGATACGCAGTATTTT
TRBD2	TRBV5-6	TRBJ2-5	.	CASSFSGSWGETQYF	TGTGCCAGCAGCTTCAGCGGGAGCTGGGGAGAGACCCAGTACTTC
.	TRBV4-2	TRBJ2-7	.	CASSQESGLRDYEQYF	TGTGCCAGCAGCCAAGAATCAGGACTAAGGGACTACGAGCAGTACTTC
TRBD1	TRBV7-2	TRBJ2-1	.	CASSQQGTSYNEQFF	TGTGCCAGCAGTCAACAGGGGACCTCCTACAATGAGCAGTTCTTC
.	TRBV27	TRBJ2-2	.	CASSLTGGGGELFF	TGTGCCAGCAGTCTCACAGGGGGGGGCGGGGAGCTGTTTTTT
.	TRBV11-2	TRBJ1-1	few	CASSSDRNTEAFF	TGTGCCAGCAGCTCGGACAGGAACACTGAAGCTTTCTTT
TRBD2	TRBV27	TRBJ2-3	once	CASSALTSGSTDTQYF	TGTGCCAGCAGTGCCCTCACTAGCGGGAGCACAGATACGCAGTATTTT
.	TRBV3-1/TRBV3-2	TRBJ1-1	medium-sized	CASSAVAMNTEAFF	TGTGCCAGCTCCGCAGTGGCCATGAACACTGAAGCTTTCTTT
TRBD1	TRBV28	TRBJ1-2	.	CASNTQGASYGYTF	TGTGCCAGCAACACCCAGGGGGCTAGCTATGGCTACACCTTC
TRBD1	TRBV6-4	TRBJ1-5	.	CASSDPVNHRGLDRNQPQHF	TGTGCCAGCAGTGACCCCGTCAACCACAGGGGGCTGGATCGCAATCAGCCCCAGCATTTT
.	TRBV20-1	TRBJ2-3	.	CSASPGSDTQYF	TGCAGTGCTAGTCCAGGGTCAGATACGCAGTATTTT
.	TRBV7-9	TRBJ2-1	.	CASSSDAGTPLGNEQFF	TGTGCCAGCAGCTCCGACGCCGGGACTCCTTTGGGCAATGAGCAGTTCTTC
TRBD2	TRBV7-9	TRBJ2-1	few	CASSFGLAEYNEQFF	TGTGCCAGCAGCTTCGGACTAGCGGAGTACAATGAGCAGTTCTTC
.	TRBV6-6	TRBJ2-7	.	CASSFGGIYEQYF	TGTGCCAGCAGTTTTGGAGGGATCTACGAGCAGTACTTC
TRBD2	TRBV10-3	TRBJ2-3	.	CAISDAGTSGLRGDTQYF	TGTGCCATCAGTGATGCCGGGACTAGCGGGCTCCGGGGGGATACGCAGTATTTT
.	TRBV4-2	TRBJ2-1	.	CASSQVGDNEQFF	TGTGCCAGCAGCCAAGTAGGAGACAATGAGCAGTTCTTC
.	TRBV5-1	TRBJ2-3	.	CASSLEGAPDTQYF	TGCGCCAGCAGCTTGGAAGGAGCTCCAGATACGCAGTATTTT
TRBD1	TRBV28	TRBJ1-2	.	CASSLTGGRYGYTF	TGTGCCAGCAGTTTGACAGGGGGGAGATATGGCTACACCTTC
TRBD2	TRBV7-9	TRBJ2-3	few	CASSSTPQLAGGWPDTQYF	TGTGCCAGCAGCTCCACCCCACAACTAGCGGGAGGATGGCCAGATACGCAGTATTTT
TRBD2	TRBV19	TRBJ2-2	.	CASSSRRTSGAGRTGELFF	TGTGCCAGTAGTAGTAGGAGGACTAGCGGAGCAGGGCGGACCGGGGAGCTGTTTTTT
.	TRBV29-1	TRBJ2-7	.	CSVESTGYEQYF	TGCAGCGTTGAATCTACAGGGTACGAGCAGTACTTC
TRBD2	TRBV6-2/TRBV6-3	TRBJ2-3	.	CASSRLAVSTDTQYF	TGTGCCAGCAGTCGACTAGCGGTTAGCACAGATACGCAGTATTTT
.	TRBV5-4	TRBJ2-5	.	CASSLSLAPGETQYF	TGTGCCAGCAGCTTATCGCTAGCCCCGGGGGAGACCCAGTACTTC
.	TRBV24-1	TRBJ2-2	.	CATSDIETGNTGELFF	TGTGCCACCAGTGATATCGAAACAGGGAACACCGGGGAGCTGTTTTTT
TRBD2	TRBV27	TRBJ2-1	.	CAASGMGNEQFF	TGTGCCGCTAGCGGGATGGGGAATGAGCAGTTCTTC
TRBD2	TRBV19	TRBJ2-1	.	CASTAVSGRGDEQFF	TGTGCCAGTACCGCCGTAAGCGGGAGGGGCGATGAGCAGTTCTTC
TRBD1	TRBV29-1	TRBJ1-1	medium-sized	CSVPSRGVNTEAFF	TGCAGCGTTCCCTCCAGGGGGGTAAACACTGAAGCTTTCTTT
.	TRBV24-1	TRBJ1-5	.	CATSSTNSNQPQHF	TGTGCCACCAGTTCGACAAATAGCAATCAGCCCCAGCATTTT
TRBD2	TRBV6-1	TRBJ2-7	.	CASSEAGTSNEQYF	TGTGCCAGCAGTGAAGCGGGGACTAGCAACGAGCAGTACTTC
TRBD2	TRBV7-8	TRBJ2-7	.	CASSLGLANEQYF	TGTGCCAGCAGCTTAGGACTAGCGAACGAGCAGTACTTC
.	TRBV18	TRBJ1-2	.	CASSHARKPRKANYGYTF	TGTGCCAGCTCACACGCGAGAAAACCAAGAAAAGCTAACTATGGCTACACCTTC
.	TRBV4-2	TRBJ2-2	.	CASSPLTRSTGELFF	TGTGCCAGCAGCCCACTAACTAGGTCCACCGGGGAGCTGTTTTTT
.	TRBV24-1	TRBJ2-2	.	CATSAGRVLNTGELFF	TGTGCCACCAGTGCCGGCCGGGTCCTAAACACCGGGGAGCTGTTTTTT
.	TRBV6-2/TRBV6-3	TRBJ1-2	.	CASSLLNNYGYTF	TGTGCCAGCAGTCTCCTAAATAACTATGGCTACACCTTC
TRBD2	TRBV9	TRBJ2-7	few	CASSVGLAVYEQYF	TGTGCCAGCAGCGTAGGGCTAGCGGTCTACGAGCAGTACTTC
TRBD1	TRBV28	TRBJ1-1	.	CASSTTDRGPANTEAFF	TGTGCCAGCAGTACGACGGACAGGGGGCCCGCAAACACTGAAGCTTTCTTT
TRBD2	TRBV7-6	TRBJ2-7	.	CASSLGSGSSYEQYF	TGTGCCAGCAGCTTGGGTAGCGGGAGCTCCTACGAGCAGTACTTC
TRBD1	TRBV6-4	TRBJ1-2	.	CASRGTGDYGYTF	TGTGCCAGCAGGGGGACAGGAGACTATGGCTACACCTTC
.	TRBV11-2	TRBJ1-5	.	CASSPLLSNQPQHF	TGTGCCAGCAGCCCCTTGCTAAGCAATCAGCCCCAGCATTTT
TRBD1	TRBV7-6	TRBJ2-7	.	CASSLGPGQGAYEQYF	TGTGCCAGCAGCTTAGGACCGGGACAGGGGGCCTACGAGCAGTACTTC
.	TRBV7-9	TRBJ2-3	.	CASSLVTSTDTQYF	TGTGCCAGCAGCTTAGTTACTAGCACAGATACGCAGTATTTT
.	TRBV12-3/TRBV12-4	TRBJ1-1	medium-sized	CASGLRTEAFF	TGTGCCAGCGGCCTCCGCACTGAAGCTTTCTTT